The 16 T cell receptor beta chains presented below share a single source sample, sequenced in a study of blood T cell repertoires in COVID-19 (dated by TCRdb to about 2020). Receptor libraries were prepared by the immunoSEQ multiplex PCR assay. TCRdb took over this immuneACCESS table, retaining in-frame rearrangements with V and J assigned. Such tables are incomplete; in checked studies, under half of the missing clones stem from an unresolved V gene, and the remainder is unexplained. The sample records over 400,000 clones, roughly nine tenths of which are singletons. The ten largest clones take up 8% to 9.5% of the sample. The sequencing input was PBMCs or T cells enriched from blood (not recorded which). All receptors derive from an older woman who had recovered from COVID-19.

The chain couples TRBV2 to TRBJ2-2; TRBD1 matches at 8 bases. Trimming cost V 6 bases and J 7 bases; bases outside gene matches: 13. Germline lookup yields CDR1 SNHLY and CDR2 FYNNEI. CDR3 size: 16 residues. The CDR3 protein is CASSLGQGGYGGELFF. CDR3 coding DNA: TGTGCCAGCAGCCTCGGACAGGGCGGGTATGGCGGGGAGCTGTTTTTT.

This chain joins TRBV27 and TRBJ2-1, with TRBD2 as a possible D gene (5 bases). From germline, CDR1 is MNHEY and CDR2 SMNVEV (reference sequence). V was trimmed by 3 bases and J by 0 bases, leaving 9 bases between them. The CDR3 has 15 amino acids. CDR3 region: CASSLDSSSYNEQFF. The CDR3 coding sequence is TGTGCCAGCAGTTTGGACTCGAGCTCCTACAATGAGCAGTTCTTC.

The chain has TRBV5-4 and TRBJ2-7; 8 bases are a match to TRBD1. Germline V gives CDR1 SGHNT, CDR2 YYREEE (reference sequence). Trimming removed 3 bases from V and 5 bases from J; junction bases left unmatched: 4. The CDR3 consists of 13 residues. The CDR3 spells CASSSTGVNEQYV. CDR3 in DNA: TGTGCCAGCAGCTCGACAGGGGTCAACGAGCAGTACGTC.

The gene calls are TRBV30 and TRBJ2-2; D may be TRBD2 (7 bases). From germline, CDR1 is GTSNPN and CDR2 SVGIG (reference sequence). The CDR3 extends over 13 amino acids. V dropped 0 bases and J dropped 14 bases, with 16 bases sitting between them. CDR3 sequence reads: CAWSVRGAQGLFF. The DNA of the CDR3 is TGTGCCTGGAGTGTACGGGGGGCGCAAGGTCTGTTTTTT.

A remark on this clone: Other DNA sequences in this specimen translate into the identical CDR3. This sequence joins TRBV12-3 or TRBV12-4 and TRBJ1-5, with D uncertain. The CDR3 totals 13 residues. Trimming pared 2 bases from V and 7 bases from J, leaving 9 bases between. The CDR3 spells CASSLRGNQPQHF. The CDR3 DNA follows: TGTGCCAGCAGTTTACGGGGAAACCAGCCCCAGCATTTT.

This rearrangement joins TRBV12-3 or TRBV12-4 to TRBJ1-1, with D tentatively TRBD1 (5 bases). This CDR3 is 13 amino acids long. Between the trimmed V and J ends, which lost 3 bases and 3 bases, there was a span of 8 bases. Written as DNA, the CDR3 is TGTGCCAGCAGTTTCGGCAGGGACACTGAAGCTTTCTTT. This sequence encodes CASSFGRDTEAFF.

The chain employs TRBV10-3 and TRBJ1-1, with D unresolved. Germline lookup yields CDR1 ENHRY and CDR2 SYGVKD. The CDR3 has 15 amino acids. V gave up 6 bases and J gave up 1 base, with 15 bases separating them. The CDR3 here is CAIRDALSGNTEAFF. The CDR3 DNA sequence: TGTGCCATCAGAGATGCCCTCTCCGGGAACACTGAAGCTTTCTTT.

V and J are TRBV5-1 and TRBJ1-2; D remains unclear. Trimming removed 3 bases at V and 1 base at J, with 4 bases between. CDR3 length: 12 residues. Per the germline V gene, CDR1 is SGHRS and CDR2 is YFSETQ. The CDR3, as DNA: TGCGCCAGCAGCTCCCTTAACTATGGCTACACCTTC. Its protein is CASSSLNYGYTF.

The chain is built from TRBV27 and TRBJ2-5; D gene ambiguous. CDR1 and CDR2 from the germline V gene are MNHEY and SMNVEV (reference sequence). This CDR3 is built from 15 residues. Trimming stripped 6 bases from V and 2 bases from J, with 16 bases between. The CDR3 here is CASRSLVGRQETQYF. The CDR3 DNA reads TGTGCCAGCAGATCCCTAGTAGGTAGACAAGAGACCCAGTACTTC.

The chain couples TRBV12-3 or TRBV12-4 to TRBJ2-1; TRBD2 agrees at 12 bases. After removal of 6 bases from V and 10 bases from J, the junction contained 4 bases not matched to a gene. This CDR3 is 13 amino acids long. The CDR3 bases are TGTGCCAGCAGACTAGCGGGGGGCAGGGAGCAGTTCTTC. Protein product: CASRLAGGREQFF.

V gene TRBV6-5 combines with J gene TRBJ1-1; 7 bases are shared with TRBD1. The germline CDR1 and CDR2 sequences are MNHEY and SVGAGI. The CDR3 covers 13 residues. J was trimmed by 0 bases and V by 6 bases; bases with no gene match: 1. The CDR3 region has the DNA TGTGCCAGCAGAGGGACAGTGAACACTGAAGCTTTCTTT. Translating gives CASRGTVNTEAFF.

The chain's CDR3 is CASSLGLAGATGELFF. CDR3 DNA: TGCGCCAGCAGCTTGGGACTAGCGGGGGCAACCGGGGAGCTGTTTTTT. J is TRBJ2-2 and V is TRBV5-1, with 12 positions matching TRBD2. V was pared by 0 bases and J by 5 bases, with 2 bases of the junction left unmatched. The CDR3 runs to 16 residues. Germline CDR1 and CDR2: SGHRS and YFSETQ.

The chain employs TRBV27 and TRBJ1-2, with 7 bases matching TRBD1. The germline V gene encodes CDR1 MNHEY and CDR2 SMNVEV (reference sequence). V was pared by 4 bases and J by 4 bases, with 9 bases of the junction left unmatched. There are 15 residues in the CDR3. The DNA for the CDR3 is TGTGCCAGCAGTTCGGACTCAGGGGGACTCTATGGCTACACCTTC. Its protein is CASSSDSGGLYGYTF.

The J gene is TRBJ2-5, the V gene TRBV7-2; 8 bases are shared with TRBD2. The ends lost 5 bases at V and 9 bases at J; junction bases unmatched: 11. Germline-derived CDR1 and CDR2 are SGHTA and FQGNSA. The CDR3 consists of 14 residues. The CDR3 DNA is TGTGCCAGCAGCCAGCTGGGGACTAGGAAGTCCCAGTACTTC. Translated, it gives CASSQLGTRKSQYF.

V is TRBV5-6 and J is TRBJ2-1; TRBD2 aligns across 10 bases. Per the germline V gene, CDR1 is SGHDT and CDR2 is YYEEEE. The CDR3 is 15 residues long. The J segment lost 10 bases and the V segment lost 5 bases, leaving 12 bases of the junction unmatched. The CDR3 reads CASSFTGLAPGEQFF. CDR3 nucleotides: TGTGCCAGCAGTTTTACGGGACTAGCGCCCGGGGAGCAGTTCTTC.

This clone has just one count. The chain recombines TRBV28 with TRBJ1-5; D unresolved. The CDR3 runs 12 residues. Per the germline V gene, CDR1 is MDHEN and CDR2 is SYDVKM. Trimming took 5 bases from V and 5 from J, leaving 7 bases between them. In DNA form, the CDR3 reads TGTGCCAGCAGTCCTCAGTATCAGCCCCAGCATTTT. This codes for CASSPQYQPQHF.